Below are 11 T cell receptor beta chains sequenced from a single sample in a study of OX40 agonist ivuxolimab in advanced cancers. Some clones are missing from TCRdb's copy, which holds only in-frame ones; the method was immunoSEQ multiplex PCR. This sample has 95,000 to 150,000 clones, with around 93% found just once. Sequenced material: CD4+ or CD8+ T cells sorted from blood, taken in a trial of the OX40 agonist ivuxolimab. All receptors come from an adult with an advanced solid tumor such as melanoma, head and neck, liver or kidney cancer.

The chain couples TRBV11-2 to TRBJ1-6, with D unclear. Germline V gives CDR1 SGHAT, CDR2 FQNNGV. CDR3 size: 14 residues. With 1 base removed from V and 6 bases from J, the gap between germline ends came to 7 bases. The CDR3: CASSLGPPNSPLHF. In DNA, the CDR3 is TGTGCCAGCAGCTTAGGGCCGCCTAATTCACCCCTCCACTTT.

This clone was counted once. The V and J genes are TRBV7-2 and TRBJ2-1, with 13 bases matching TRBD2. Germline V gives CDR1 SGHTA, CDR2 FQGNSA. V was clipped by 5 bases and J by 1 base; unmatched bases: 8. This CDR3 comprises 18 residues. DNA for the CDR3: TGTGCCAGCAGCCTTACTAGCGGGGGGGCTCGATCCTACAATGAGCAGTTCTTC. Translated, it gives CASSLTSGGARSYNEQFF.

This chain's CDR3 is CASNHQPQHF. CDR3 coding DNA: TGTGCCAGCAACCATCAGCCCCAGCATTTT. V is TRBV19 and J is TRBJ1-5; D unclear. Trimming pared 9 bases from V and 5 bases from J, leaving 5 bases between. CDR3 length: 10 residues. Germline V lookup: CDR1 LNHDA, CDR2 SQIVND (reference sequence).

V and J are TRBV5-1 and TRBJ1-2, with 9 bases lining up with TRBD1. Germline V CDR1 and CDR2: SGHRS, YFSETQ. J gave up 2 bases and V 3 bases, and 14 bases lay outside the gene matches. This CDR3 contains 18 residues. As DNA, the CDR3 is TGCGCCAGCAGCTCCGAAAGGGGGACAGGGCGCTTAAACTATGGCTACACCTTC. It encodes CASSSERGTGRLNYGYTF.

The rearrangement joins TRBV28 to TRBJ2-7; D assignment may be TRBD1 or TRBD2 (5 bases each). CDR1 and CDR2 from the germline V gene are MDHEN and SYDVKM. There are 14 residues in the CDR3. V lost 2 bases to trimming and J lost 1 base, with 9 bases between them. This chain's CDR3 is CASSLRGESYEQYF. In DNA, the CDR3 is TGTGCCAGCAGTTTAAGAGGGGAATCCTACGAGCAGTACTTC.

This chain connects TRBV6-4 to TRBJ2-3; possibly TRBD1 for D (5 bases). In germline, CDR1 is MRHNA, CDR2 SNTAGT. The ends were cut back, 6 bases at V and 2 bases at J, with 15 bases in the middle. The CDR3 spans 15 residues. The CDR3 DNA is TGTGCCAGCAGGGGGTTTAGGGGCGACACAGATACGCAGTATTTT. This codes for CASRGFRGDTDTQYF.

The chain employs TRBV7-2 and TRBJ2-5; either TRBD1 or TRBD2 may supply D (6 bases each). The V and J ends lost 4 bases and 5 bases respectively, with 14 bases between them. Looked up from germline, CDR1 is SGHTA and CDR2 is FQGNSA. The CDR3 has 14 amino acids. CDR3 in amino acids: CASSSRQAGETQYF. The CDR3 nucleotides read TGTGCCAGCAGCTCCCGACAGGCGGGGGAGACCCAGTACTTC.

The J gene is TRBJ1-5, the V gene TRBV18; D gene uncertain. V was pared by 3 bases and J by 2 bases, with 11 bases between. This CDR3 comprises 15 residues. Germline V gene data show CDR1 as KGHSH and CDR2 as LQKENI. The CDR3 spells CASSPLREGNQPQHF. CDR3 nucleotide sequence: TGTGCCAGCTCACCCCTTAGGGAAGGCAATCAGCCCCAGCATTTT.

The chain has TRBV5-6 and TRBJ2-5, with 8 bases lining up with TRBD2. CDR1 SGHDT and CDR2 YYEEEE come from the germline V gene. J lost 5 bases, V lost 4 bases, and 7 bases had no gene match. This CDR3 is 14 amino acids long. The CDR3 DNA follows: TGTGCCAGCAGCAAGCGGGGGTGGGGTGAGACCCAGTACTTC. It translates to CASSKRGWGETQYF.

The chain joins TRBV6-1 to TRBJ2-1; TRBD2 agrees at 7 bases. Looked up from germline, CDR1 is MNHNS and CDR2 is SASEGT. This CDR3 has 14 amino acids. V lost 8 bases and J lost 0; bases outside the gene matches: 4. CDR3 sequence (DNA): TGTGCCAGCGTTCTAGCGGACTCCTACAATGAGCAGTTCTTC. Its protein product is CASVLADSYNEQFF.

The V gene is TRBV11-2, the J gene TRBJ1-2; 7 bases match TRBD1. The V gene end was trimmed by 1 base and the J gene end by 8 bases; junction bases not matched to a gene: 7. This CDR3 is built from 14 residues. Germline V CDR1 and CDR2: SGHAT, FQNNGV. DNA of the CDR3: TGTGCCAGCAGCTTAGTGGAGACAGGGAAGGGCTACACCTTC. Translating gives CASSLVETGKGYTF. Filled out from reference TRBV11-2 and TRBJ1-2, the complete variable domain reads EAGVAQSPRYKIIEKRQSVAFWCNPISGHATLYWYQQILGQGPKLLIQFQNNGVVDDSQLPKDRFSAERLKGVDSTLKIQPAKLEDSAVYLCASSLVETGKGYTFGSGTRLTVV.